This T cell receptor (beta chain) was sequenced in a study of CD8 T cells in Susac syndrome. CDR3 size: 15 residues. Germline assignment: CDR1 LNHDA and CDR2 SQIVND (reference sequence). V was pared by 3 bases and J by 1 base, with 4 bases of the junction left unmatched. Sequencing of TCR beta was carried out in blood CD8+ and CD4+ T cells. The multiple sclerosis controls comprised treatment-naive patients whose relapsing-remitting disease was stable or active. TEMRA cells were FACS-enriched, unlike CD8+ and CD4+ T cells, which were negatively isolated. After extraction with the RNeasy kit, roughly 0.5 to 1 ug of the RNA was reverse transcribed using random hexamers. Amplification of TCR beta CDR3 across 54 Vbeta and 13 Jbeta was performed with immunoSEQ multiplex PCR. TCRdb re-analysed the immunoSEQ multiplex PCR reads in MiXCR, keeping a single row per CDR3 protein. The data show around 140,000 distinct CDR3 sequences, with roughly 80% seen just once and 0.51% held by the top ten.

Only a few counts were recorded for this clonotype. Material: CD8+ T cells from PBMCs. The sequence came from a human donor with multiple sclerosis. The chain joins TRBV19 to TRBJ1-1; TRBD1 aligns across 8 bases. In nucleotides, the CDR3 is TGTGCCAGTAGTATTGCCGGGACAGGGAACACTGAAGCTTTCTTT. Protein sequence: CASSIAGTGNTEAFF. Full variable domain (remainder filled in from reference TRBV19 and TRBJ1-1): DGGITQSPKYLFRKEGQNVTLSCEQNLNHDAMYWYRQDPGQGLRLIYYSQIVNDFQKGDIAEGYSVSREKKESFPLTVTSAQKNPTAFYLCASSIAGTGNTEAFFGQGTRLTVV.